This T cell receptor (beta chain) is drawn from a study of blood T cells in healthy people across ages. The CDR3 loop spans 15 amino acids. Germline V gene sequence: CDR1 SGHTA, CDR2 FQGNSA. Unmatched junction bases numbered 10, after V lost 5 bases and J lost 7 bases. Combining a sample-barcoded 5' primer with a J-beta primer mix, a second PCR ran for roughly 7 to 11 cycles. Each of the samples gave a minimum of 3 million paired-end reads that contained CDR3. In TCRdb, the 5' RACE reads were re-called with MiXCR into one record per CDR3 protein. The sample consists of nearly 800,000 distinct CDR3 sequences, roughly 50% of them appearing once.

The sequence was obtained from a man aged 35-49 years in good health. J is TRBJ2-5 and V is TRBV7-2; 10 positions agree with TRBD1. Sequenced input: blood. The CDR3 loop reads CASSPPRGTGATQYF. The CDR3 DNA sequence: TGTGCCAGCAGCCCCCCGCGCGGGACAGGGGCGACCCAGTACTTC.